This T cell receptor (beta chain) was captured in a study of OX40 agonist ivuxolimab in advanced cancers. The wider study: Patients were infused with ivuxolimab every 2 weeks at 0.01 to 10 mg/kg. Dose-escalation cases comprised hepatocellular carcinoma, melanoma, renal cell or head and neck cancer. Anti-PD-1, anti-PD-L1 or anti-CTLA-4 therapy given earlier was allowed, and 40% had some.

There are 17 residues in the CDR3. Deletions cut 0 bases from V and 7 bases from J, with 17 bases between. In regard to this clone: Its antigen is not identified.

Findings and limits, study-wide: There were also nonresponders showing low normalized T-cell clonal expansion.

The data were produced by immunoSEQ multiplex PCR, yet TCRdb's version contains in-frame clones alone and is incomplete. The table shows some 77,000 clones, with 80% to 90% occurring only once. This TCR was sampled from an adult with an advanced solid tumor such as melanoma, head and neck, liver or kidney cancer. Sequences were derived from CD4+ or CD8+ T cells sorted from blood, sampled in a trial of the OX40 agonist ivuxolimab. The genes are TRBV5-3 and TRBJ1-6, with a weak D call TRBD1 (6 bases). TRBV5-3 is an open reading frame whose function is uncertain. This CDR3 is CARSLESEGVLNSPLHF. DNA for the CDR3: TGTGCCAGAAGCTTGGAATCCGAGGGGGTGTTGAATTCACCCCTCCACTTT.